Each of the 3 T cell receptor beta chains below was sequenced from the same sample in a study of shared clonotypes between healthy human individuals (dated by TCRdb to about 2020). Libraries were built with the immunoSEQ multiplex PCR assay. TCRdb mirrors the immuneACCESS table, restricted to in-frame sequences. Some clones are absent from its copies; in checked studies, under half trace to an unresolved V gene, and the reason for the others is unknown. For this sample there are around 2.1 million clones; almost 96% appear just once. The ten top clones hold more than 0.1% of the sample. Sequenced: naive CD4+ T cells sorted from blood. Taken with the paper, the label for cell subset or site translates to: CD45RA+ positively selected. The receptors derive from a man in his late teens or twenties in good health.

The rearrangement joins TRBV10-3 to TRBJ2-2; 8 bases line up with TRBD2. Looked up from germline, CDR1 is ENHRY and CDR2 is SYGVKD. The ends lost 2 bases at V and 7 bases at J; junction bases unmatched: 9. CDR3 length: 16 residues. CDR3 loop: CAISESRTSRGGELFF. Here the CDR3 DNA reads TGTGCCATCAGTGAGAGCCGGACTAGCCGCGGCGGGGAGCTGTTTTTT.

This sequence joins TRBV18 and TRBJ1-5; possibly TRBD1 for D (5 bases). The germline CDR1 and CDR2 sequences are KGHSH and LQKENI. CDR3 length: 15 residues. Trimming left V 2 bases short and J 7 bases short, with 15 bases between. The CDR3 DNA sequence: TGTGCCAGCTCACCAAAGCGACAGATCCGCCAGCCCCAGCATTTT. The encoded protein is CASSPKRQIRQPQHF.

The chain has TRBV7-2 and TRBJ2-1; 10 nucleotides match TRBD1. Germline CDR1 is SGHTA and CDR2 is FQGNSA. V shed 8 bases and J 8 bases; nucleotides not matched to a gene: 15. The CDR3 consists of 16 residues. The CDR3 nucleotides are TGTGCCAGCGGGCGTCGTGCTGGACAGGGGGTGGATGAGCAGTTCTTC. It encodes CASGRRAGQGVDEQFF.